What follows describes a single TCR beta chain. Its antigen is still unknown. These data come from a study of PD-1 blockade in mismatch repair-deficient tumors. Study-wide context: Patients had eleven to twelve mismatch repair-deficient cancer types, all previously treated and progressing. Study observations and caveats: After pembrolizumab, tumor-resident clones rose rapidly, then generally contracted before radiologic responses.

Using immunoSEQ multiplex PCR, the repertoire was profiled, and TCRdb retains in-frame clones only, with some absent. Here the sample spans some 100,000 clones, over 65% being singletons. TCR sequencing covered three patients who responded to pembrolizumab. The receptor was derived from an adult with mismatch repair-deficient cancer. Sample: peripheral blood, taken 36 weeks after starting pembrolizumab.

CDR3 protein: CASSAKEGPYEQYF. The CDR3 DNA follows: TGTGCCAGCAGTGCCAAGGAGGGTCCCTACGAGCAGTACTTC. The rearrangement uses TRBV27 and TRBJ2-7; a possible D gene is TRBD2 (6 bases). Germline V gene sequence: CDR1 MNHEY, CDR2 SMNVEV (reference sequence). The CDR3 contains 14 residues. Trimming cost V 5 bases and J 2 bases, with 13 bases left between them.